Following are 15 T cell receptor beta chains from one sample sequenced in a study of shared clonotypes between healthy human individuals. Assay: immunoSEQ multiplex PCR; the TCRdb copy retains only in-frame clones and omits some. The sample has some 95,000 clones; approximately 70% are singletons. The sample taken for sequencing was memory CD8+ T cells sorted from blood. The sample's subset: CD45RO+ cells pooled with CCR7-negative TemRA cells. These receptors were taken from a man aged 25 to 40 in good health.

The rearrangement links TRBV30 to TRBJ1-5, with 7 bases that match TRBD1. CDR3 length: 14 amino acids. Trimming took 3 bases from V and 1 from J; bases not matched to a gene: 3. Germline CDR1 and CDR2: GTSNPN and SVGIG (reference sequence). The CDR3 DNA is TGTGCCTGGAGAGACAGGGTAAGCAATCAGCCCCAGCATTTT. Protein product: CAWRDRVSNQPQHF. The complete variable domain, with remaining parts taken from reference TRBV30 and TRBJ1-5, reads SQTIHQWPATLVQPVGSPLSLECTVEGTSNPNLYWYRQAAGRGLQLLFYSVGIGQISSEVPQNLSASRPQDRQFILSSKKLLLSDSGFYLCAWRDRVSNQPQHFGDGTRLSIL.

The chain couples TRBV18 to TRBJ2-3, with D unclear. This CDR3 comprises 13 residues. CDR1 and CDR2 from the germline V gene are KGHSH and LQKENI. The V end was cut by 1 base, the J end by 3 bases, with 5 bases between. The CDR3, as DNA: TGTGCCAGCTCACCACTTCGGACAGATACGCAGTATTTT. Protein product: CASSPLRTDTQYF.

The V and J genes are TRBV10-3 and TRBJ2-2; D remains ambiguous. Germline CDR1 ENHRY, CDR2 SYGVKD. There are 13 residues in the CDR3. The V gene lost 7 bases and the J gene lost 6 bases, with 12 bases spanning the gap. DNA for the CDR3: TGTGCCATCAATCTCGAGGTCTCCGGGGAGCTGTTTTTT. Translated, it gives CAINLEVSGELFF.

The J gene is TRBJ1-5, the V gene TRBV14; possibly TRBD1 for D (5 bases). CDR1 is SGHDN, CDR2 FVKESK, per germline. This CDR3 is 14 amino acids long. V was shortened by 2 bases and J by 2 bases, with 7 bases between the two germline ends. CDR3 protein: CASSQPGRNQPQHF. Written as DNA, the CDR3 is TGTGCCAGCAGCCAACCGGGGCGCAATCAGCCCCAGCATTTT.

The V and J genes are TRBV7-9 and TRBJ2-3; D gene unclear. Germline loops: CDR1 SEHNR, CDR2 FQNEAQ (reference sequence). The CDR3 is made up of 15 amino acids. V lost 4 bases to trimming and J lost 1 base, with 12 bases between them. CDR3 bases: TGTGCCAGCAGCTCAGTCCGGGCGGGCACAGATACGCAGTATTTT. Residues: CASSSVRAGTDTQYF.

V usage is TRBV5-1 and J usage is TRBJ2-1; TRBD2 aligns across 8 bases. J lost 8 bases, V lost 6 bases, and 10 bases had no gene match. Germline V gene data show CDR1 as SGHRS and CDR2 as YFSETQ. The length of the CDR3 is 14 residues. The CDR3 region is CASTPGGGFDEQFF. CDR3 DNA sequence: TGCGCCAGCACCCCGGGGGGGGGATTTGATGAGCAGTTCTTC.

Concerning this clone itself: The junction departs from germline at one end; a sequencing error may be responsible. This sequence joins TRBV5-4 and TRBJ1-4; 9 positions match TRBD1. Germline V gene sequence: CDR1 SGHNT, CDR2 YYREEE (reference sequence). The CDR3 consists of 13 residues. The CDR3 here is CASSPYNARDRAF. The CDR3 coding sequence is TGTGCCAGCAGCCCCTACAACGCACGGGACAGGGCATTT.

CDR3 residues: CASSEALEGITDTQYF. DNA of the CDR3: TGTGCCAGCAGTGAAGCGCTGGAGGGAATCACAGATACGCAGTATTTT. The chain employs TRBV2 and TRBJ2-3; tentative D call: TRBD2 (6 bases). The CDR3 has 16 amino acids. Germline V gives CDR1 SNHLY, CDR2 FYNNEI. Trimming removed 0 bases from V and 2 bases from J, with 12 bases in between. The whole variable domain, remainder taken from reference TRBV2 and TRBJ2-3, is EPEVTQTPSHQVTQMGQEVILRCVPISNHLYFYWYRQILGQKVEFLVSFYNNEISEKSEIFDDQFSVERPDGSNFTLKIRSTKLEDSAMYFCASSEALEGITDTQYFGPGTRLTVL.

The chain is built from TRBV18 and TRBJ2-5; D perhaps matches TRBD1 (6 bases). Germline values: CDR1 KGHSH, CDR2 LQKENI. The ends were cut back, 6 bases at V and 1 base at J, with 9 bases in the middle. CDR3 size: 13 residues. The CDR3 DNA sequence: TGTGCCAGCTCTCCGGACAGCCAAGAGACCCAGTACTTC. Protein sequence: CASSPDSQETQYF.

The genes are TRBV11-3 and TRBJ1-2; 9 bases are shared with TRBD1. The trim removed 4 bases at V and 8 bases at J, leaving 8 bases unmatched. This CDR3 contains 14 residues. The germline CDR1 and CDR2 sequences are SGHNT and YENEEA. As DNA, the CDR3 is TGTGCCAGCAGCTCCAGACAGGGGGTGGTCGGCTACACCTTC. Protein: CASSSRQGVVGYTF.

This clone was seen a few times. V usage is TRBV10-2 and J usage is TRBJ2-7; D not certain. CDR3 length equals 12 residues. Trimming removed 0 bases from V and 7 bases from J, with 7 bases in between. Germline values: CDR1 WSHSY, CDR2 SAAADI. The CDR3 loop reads CASSESLREQYF. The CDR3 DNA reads TGCGCCAGCAGTGAGTCTCTTAGGGAGCAGTACTTC.

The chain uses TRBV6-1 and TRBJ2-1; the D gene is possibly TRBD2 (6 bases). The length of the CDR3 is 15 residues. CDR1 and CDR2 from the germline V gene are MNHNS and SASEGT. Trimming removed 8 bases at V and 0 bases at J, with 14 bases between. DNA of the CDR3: TGTGCCAGCGCTGAACGGGGGAGCTCCTACAATGAGCAGTTCTTC. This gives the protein CASAERGSSYNEQFF.

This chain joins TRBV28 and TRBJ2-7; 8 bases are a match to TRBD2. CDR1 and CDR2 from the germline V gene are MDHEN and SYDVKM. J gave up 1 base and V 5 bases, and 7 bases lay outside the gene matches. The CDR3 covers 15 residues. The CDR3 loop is CASSLVGTRSYEQYF. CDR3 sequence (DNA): TGTGCCAGCAGTCTTGTCGGGACTAGATCCTACGAGCAGTACTTC.

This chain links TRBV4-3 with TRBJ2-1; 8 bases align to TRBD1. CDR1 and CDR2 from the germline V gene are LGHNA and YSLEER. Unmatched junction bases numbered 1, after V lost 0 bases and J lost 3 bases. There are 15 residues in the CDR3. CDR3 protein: CASSQDTGGYNEQFF. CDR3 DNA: TGCGCCAGCAGCCAAGATACAGGGGGCTACAATGAGCAGTTCTTC.

Here the CDR3 reads CASSPRDRVGHEQYF. CDR3 sequence (DNA): TGTGCCAGCTCCCCCAGGGACAGGGTAGGGCACGAGCAGTACTTC. V is TRBV18 and J is TRBJ2-7, with TRBD1 matching over 9 bases. The CDR3 loop spans 15 amino acids. J gave up 5 bases and V 6 bases, and 11 bases lay outside the gene matches. Germline values: CDR1 KGHSH, CDR2 LQKENI.